This T cell receptor (beta chain) was profiled in a study of identical twins. Points from the study as a whole: Out-of-frame alpha sequences common to twins exhibited an excess of low generation probability. Within cord blood, abundant beta clonotypes carried fewer insertions, but memory repertoires showed no such trend.

This clonotype was recorded at least ten times. No antigen is known for it. Each CDR3 protein gets one entry after TCRdb re-called the 5' RACE reads with MiXCR. The table records 700,000 or so distinct CDR3 sequences, over 8.5% of them present only once. V lost 8 bases to trimming and J lost 6 bases, with 14 bases between them. The CDR3 is 13 residues long. A further study also used this sample, focusing on yellow fever vaccine responses in identical twins.

The rearrangement joins TRBV12-3 or TRBV12-4 to TRBJ2-1, with D perhaps being TRBD1 or TRBD2 (6 bases each). The clonotype was recovered from a woman in her late teens or twenties in good health. The sequencing sample was made of PBMCs. The CDR3 loop reads CASGGLSPNEQFF. The CDR3 DNA follows: TGTGCCAGCGGGGGGCTGTCCCCCAATGAGCAGTTCTTC.